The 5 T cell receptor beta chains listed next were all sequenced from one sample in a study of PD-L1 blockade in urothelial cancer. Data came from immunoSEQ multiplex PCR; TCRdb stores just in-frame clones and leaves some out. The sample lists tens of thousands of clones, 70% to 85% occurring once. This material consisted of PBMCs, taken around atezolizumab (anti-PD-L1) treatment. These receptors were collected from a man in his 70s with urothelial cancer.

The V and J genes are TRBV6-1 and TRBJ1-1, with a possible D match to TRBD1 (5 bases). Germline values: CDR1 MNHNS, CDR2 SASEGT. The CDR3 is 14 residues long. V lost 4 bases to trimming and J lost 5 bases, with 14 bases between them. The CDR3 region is CASSAGGAGTEAFF. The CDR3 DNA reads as TGTGCCAGCAGTGCAGGCGGGGCGGGGACTGAAGCTTTCTTT.

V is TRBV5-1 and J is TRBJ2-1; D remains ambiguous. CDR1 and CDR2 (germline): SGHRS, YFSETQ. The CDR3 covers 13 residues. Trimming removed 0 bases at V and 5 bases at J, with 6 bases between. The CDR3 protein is CASSLDGDNEQFF. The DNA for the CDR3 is TGCGCCAGCAGCTTGGACGGAGACAATGAGCAGTTCTTC.

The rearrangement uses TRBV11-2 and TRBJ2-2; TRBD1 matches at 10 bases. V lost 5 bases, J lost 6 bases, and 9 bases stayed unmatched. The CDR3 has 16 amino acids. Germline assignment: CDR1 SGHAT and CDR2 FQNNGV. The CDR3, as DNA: TGTGCCAGCAGCCAAACCGGGACAGGGGTTTCCGGGGAGCTGTTTTTT. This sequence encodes CASSQTGTGVSGELFF.

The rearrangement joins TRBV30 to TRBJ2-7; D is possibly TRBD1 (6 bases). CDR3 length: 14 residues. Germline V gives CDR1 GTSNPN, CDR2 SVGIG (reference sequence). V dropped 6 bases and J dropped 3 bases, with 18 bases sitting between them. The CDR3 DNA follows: TGTGCCTGCAATAATCCGATCAGGGGCTACGAGCAGTACTTC. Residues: CACNNPIRGYEQYF.

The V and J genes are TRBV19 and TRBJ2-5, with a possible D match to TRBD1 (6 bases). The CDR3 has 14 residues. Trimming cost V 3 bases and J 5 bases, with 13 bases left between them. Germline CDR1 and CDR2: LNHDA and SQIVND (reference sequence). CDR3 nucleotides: TGTGCCAGTAGTATCCAACAGGGACGGGAGACCCAGTACTTC. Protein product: CASSIQQGRETQYF.